This T cell receptor (beta chain) was profiled in a study of blood T cell repertoires in COVID-19. About the study: Sites in the United States, Italy and Spain provided acute and convalescent COVID-19 samples. T cells, B-cell-depleted T cells, or PBMCs provided the cDNA or gDNA that served as material.

Followed longitudinally, the Seattle patients had been enrolled during active infection. Original data processing: Scientists estimated how many nucleated cells there were by amplifying reference gene primers. Libraries were prepared by immunoSEQ multiplex PCR; TCRdb keeps only in-frame clonotypes and omits some of them. Clone size and the V and J calls come from that table; the DNA yielded D and trimming. Among hundreds of thousands of clones listed, nearly 90% were seen once. Germline values: CDR1 SEHNR, CDR2 FQNEAQ (reference sequence). CDR3 length: 15 amino acids. Between the trimmed V and J ends, which lost 1 base and 0 bases, there was a span of 7 bases.

This TCR was sampled from a woman in her 30s with COVID-19, enrolled during active disease. The rearrangement uses TRBV7-9 and TRBJ2-4, with D maybe TRBD1 (5 bases). The sequencing input was peripheral blood. CDR3 DNA sequence: TGTGCCAGCAGCTTAGTTACAGGAGCCAAAAACATTCAGTACTTC. Translation gives CASSLVTGAKNIQYF.